This T cell receptor beta chain was captured by sequencing in a study of blood T cell repertoires in COVID-19. Study-level information: Acute and convalescent COVID-19 specimens originated in the United States, Italy and Spain.

The V and J ends lost 1 base and 3 bases, in that order; junction bases with no gene match: 3. Germline V gene lookup returns CDR1 LNHNV and CDR2 YYDKDF (reference sequence). The CDR3 length is 17 residues. This clone was counted a few times. Original analysis: Amplification of reference gene primers provided the estimated nucleated cell counts. Here immunoSEQ multiplex PCR was the method, and the copy in TCRdb shows in-frame clones only, minus some. V, J and clone size are taken as reported in that table, and D and trimming were inferred from the DNA itself. The table shows some 190,000 clones, with almost 85% occurring only once.

This TCR came from a woman aged 70-85 years with active or convalescent COVID-19. The chain uses TRBV15 and TRBJ2-3, with TRBD2 matching 14 bases. Sequences were obtained from peripheral blood. The CDR3 DNA reads as TGTGCCACCAGCAGAGCGGGGACTAGCGGGAGAACAGATACGCAGTATTTT. Its translation is CATSRAGTSGRTDTQYF.